This TCR beta chain was recorded in a study of blood T cell repertoires in COVID-19. Germline V CDR1 and CDR2: SGDLS, YYNGEE. The CDR3 covers 12 residues. V was trimmed by 5 bases and J by 1 base, leaving 6 bases between them. Measured with immunoSEQ multiplex PCR; TCRdb has only the in-frame clones, and not every one. The sample carries over 250,000 clones, around 90% recorded once. V gene TRBV9 combines with J gene TRBJ1-1; D is undetermined. This sequence was found in a woman aged 40 to 50 who had recovered from COVID-19. The specimen sequenced was peripheral blood. The CDR3 spells CASSNWNTEAFF. CDR3 sequence (DNA): TGTGCCAGCAGTAATTGGAACACTGAAGCTTTCTTT. The full variable domain, rest sourced from reference TRBV9 and TRBJ1-1, is DSGVTQTPKHLITATGQRVTLRCSPRSGDLSVYWYQQSLDQGLQFLIQYYNGEERAKGNILERFSAQQFPDLHSELNLSSLELGDSALYFCASSNWNTEAFFGQGTRLTVV.